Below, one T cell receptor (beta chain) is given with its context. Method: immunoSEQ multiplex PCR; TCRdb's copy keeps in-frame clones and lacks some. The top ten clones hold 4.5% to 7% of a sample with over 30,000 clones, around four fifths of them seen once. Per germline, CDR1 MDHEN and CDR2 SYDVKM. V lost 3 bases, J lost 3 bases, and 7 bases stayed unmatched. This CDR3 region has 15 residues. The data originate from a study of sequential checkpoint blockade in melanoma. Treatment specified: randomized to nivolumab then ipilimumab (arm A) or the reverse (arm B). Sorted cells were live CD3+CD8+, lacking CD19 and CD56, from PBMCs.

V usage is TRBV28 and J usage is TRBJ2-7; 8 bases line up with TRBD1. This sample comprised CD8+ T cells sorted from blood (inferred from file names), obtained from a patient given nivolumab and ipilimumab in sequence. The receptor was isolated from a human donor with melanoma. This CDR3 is CASSFVRQGYYEQYF. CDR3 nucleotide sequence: TGTGCCAGCAGTTTTGTCCGACAGGGGTACTACGAGCAGTACTTC.